The 21 T cell receptor beta chains below all came from one sample that was sequenced in a study of shared clonotypes between healthy human individuals. As defined, naive CD8 cells were CD45RO-negative and positively selected for CCR7, with terminally differentiated effector memory CD45RA+ cells excluded. The method was immunoSEQ multiplex PCR; TCRdb's version includes in-frame clones alone and lacks a portion of them. The sample has some 2 million clones; 85% to 95% are singletons. Sequencing used naive CD8+ T cells sorted from blood. All receptors derive from a young man in good health.

The chain is built from TRBV7-9 and TRBJ2-6; D uncertain. Germline V gene data show CDR1 as SEHNR and CDR2 as FQNEAQ (reference sequence). Trimming took off 10 bases at V and 3 bases at J, with 13 bases between the two ends. The CDR3 is 14 amino acids. The DNA of the CDR3 is TGTGCCATAGTCCCGGAGCGTGGGGCCAACGTCCTGACTTTC. Protein: CAIVPERGANVLTF.

This sequence joins TRBV27 and TRBJ2-7; a weak D match, TRBD1 (6 bases). Germline V CDR1 and CDR2: MNHEY, SMNVEV (reference sequence). The germline V and J ends were trimmed by 5 bases and 5 bases, with 13 bases remaining between them. The CDR3 spans 13 residues. The CDR3 DNA reads TGTGCCAGCAGTATGGACAGTCTTGACGAGCAGTACTTC. Translated, it gives CASSMDSLDEQYF.

With regard to this clone: Other nucleotide sequences from this sample produce the same CDR3. The chain recombines TRBV27 with TRBJ1-1, with D possibly being TRBD1 (5 bases). Trimming cost V 2 bases and J 2 bases, with 9 bases left between them. CDR1 and CDR2 from the germline V gene are MNHEY and SMNVEV (reference sequence). The CDR3 covers 14 residues. The chain's CDR3 is CASSLGTPNTEAFF. The CDR3 nucleotides read TGTGCCAGCAGTTTAGGGACCCCTAACACTGAAGCTTTCTTT.

The chain recombines TRBV4-1 with TRBJ2-3; 11 nucleotides line up with TRBD2. The germline gives CDR1 MGHRA, CDR2 YSYEKL. With V trimmed by 6 bases and J by 2 bases, 7 bases remained unmatched. The CDR3 sequence is 16 residues long. CDR3 loop: CASSPVAGGPTDTQYF. CDR3 nucleotides: TGCGCCAGCAGTCCCGTAGCGGGGGGGCCCACAGATACGCAGTATTTT.

The chain couples TRBV20-1 to TRBJ2-1; no reliable D call. The CDR3 loop spans 11 amino acids. Germline CDR1 reads DFQATT; CDR2 reads SNEGSKA (reference sequence). The ends were cut back, 4 bases at V and 10 bases at J, with 11 bases in the middle. Here the CDR3 DNA reads TGCAGTGCTACGGGCCCCAGGGAGCAGTTCTTC. Amino acid sequence: CSATGPREQFF.

The V and J genes are TRBV6-5 and TRBJ2-3, with 9 bases matching TRBD2. J lost 4 bases, V lost 0 bases, and 5 bases had no gene match. Germline assignment: CDR1 MNHEY and CDR2 SVGAGI. The CDR3 is 16 residues long. CDR3 nucleotide sequence: TGTGCCAGCAGTTACTCGGTTCTAGCGGGACCAGATACGCAGTATTTT. This gives the protein CASSYSVLAGPDTQYF.

In its sample, this clone was seen a few times. V gene TRBV27 combines with J gene TRBJ1-2; no firm D call. The CDR3 consists of 15 residues. CDR1 and CDR2 (germline): MNHEY, SMNVEV (reference sequence). V dropped 0 bases and J dropped 4 bases, with 12 bases sitting between them. The CDR3 region has the DNA TGTGCCAGCAGTTTATCGGTCAGTGGGTCCTATGGCTACACCTTC. This sequence encodes CASSLSVSGSYGYTF.

Comment on this clone: Other DNA sequences in the same sample also yield this CDR3. The chain couples TRBV7-9 to TRBJ2-1; D is perhaps TRBD1 (6 bases). V shed 2 bases and J shed 7 bases, with 6 bases lying between them. The CDR3 totals 12 residues. Germline V gene sequence: CDR1 SEHNR, CDR2 FQNEAQ (reference sequence). The CDR3 nucleotides read TGTGCCAGCAGCTTACAGGGGAATGAGCAGTTCTTC. Translated, it gives CASSLQGNEQFF.

The J gene is TRBJ1-5, the V gene TRBV21-1. TRBV21-1 is listed as a pseudogene. The CDR3 spans 14 residues. This CDR3 reads CASSKVGLGGAQHF. As DNA, the CDR3 is TGTGCCAGCAGCAAAGTGGGGCTGGGCGGGGCCCAGCATTTT.

The rearrangement uses TRBV27 and TRBJ2-1, with 9 positions matching TRBD2. The CDR3 has 17 amino acids. J lost 5 bases, V lost 0 bases, and 8 bases had no gene match. Looked up from germline, CDR1 is MNHEY and CDR2 is SMNVEV (reference sequence). The CDR3 bases are TGTGCCAGCAGTTTATCCCTACTAGCGGGTGTCAACAATGAGCAGTTCTTC. Translation: CASSLSLLAGVNNEQFF.

The genes are TRBV2 and TRBJ2-7, with D unclear. The ends were cut back, 1 base at V and 3 bases at J, with 10 bases in the middle. This CDR3 has 14 residues. Germline CDR1 is SNHLY and CDR2 is FYNNEI. CDR3 sequence reads: CASSEEHRDYEQYF. The CDR3 nucleotides read TGTGCCAGCAGTGAAGAGCATAGGGACTACGAGCAGTACTTC.

This chain connects TRBV5-6 to TRBJ2-5, with 8 bases that match TRBD2. From germline, CDR1 is SGHDT and CDR2 YYEEEE. The CDR3 extends over 16 amino acids. V trimming: 4 bases; J trimming: 0 bases; junction bases outside the gene matches: 8. The CDR3 loop is CASSETSGSYQETQYF. CDR3 nucleotides: TGTGCCAGCAGCGAAACTAGCGGTAGCTACCAAGAGACCCAGTACTTC.

V is TRBV7-9 and J is TRBJ2-1, with D perhaps given as TRBD1 or TRBD2 (5 bases each). The CDR3 runs 15 residues. The germline gives CDR1 SEHNR, CDR2 FQNEAQ (reference sequence). Trimming shortened V by 3 bases and J by 7 bases, and 16 bases separated the two germline ends. CDR3: CASSFPRGRENEQFF. Written as DNA, the CDR3 is TGTGCCAGCAGCTTCCCTCGGGGCAGGGAAAATGAGCAGTTCTTC. The variable domain in full, completed from reference TRBV7-9 and TRBJ2-1, reads DTGVSQNPRHKITKRGQNVTFRCDPISEHNRLYWYRQTLGQGPEFLTYFQNEAQLEKSRLLSDRFSAERPKGSFSTLEIQRTEQGDSAMYLCASSFPRGRENEQFFGPGTRLTVL.

CDR3 sequence (DNA): TGTGCCAGCAGTTCCCCGGAGGGGATCTATGGCTACACCTTC. It codes for CASSSPEGIYGYTF. The rearrangement uses TRBV28 and TRBJ1-2, with a possible D match to TRBD1 (5 bases). The CDR3 is 14 residues long. V gave up 4 bases and J gave up 4 bases, with 13 bases separating them. Germline V gene sequence: CDR1 MDHEN, CDR2 SYDVKM.

V usage is TRBV7-8 and J usage is TRBJ2-5, with 7 bases matching TRBD2. Germline values: CDR1 SGHVS, CDR2 FQNEAQ. With V trimmed by 5 bases and J by 5 bases, 11 bases remained unmatched. The CDR3 is made up of 15 amino acids. CDR3 DNA: TGTGCCAGCAGCGATGGGGGAGGGCCTTGGGAGACCCAGTACTTC. This gives the protein CASSDGGGPWETQYF.

This chain joins TRBV2 and TRBJ2-5; D remains ambiguous. Germline CDR1 reads SNHLY; CDR2 reads FYNNEI. Trimming took off 6 bases at V and 5 bases at J, with 7 bases between the two ends. The CDR3 spans 11 residues. The CDR3: CASRGQETQYF. The DNA for the CDR3 is TGTGCCAGCAGAGGTCAGGAGACCCAGTACTTC.

Note on this clone: The same CDR3 is also encoded by other DNA sequences in this sample. J is TRBJ2-7 and V is TRBV7-9; D perhaps matches TRBD2 (6 bases). The CDR3 covers 12 residues. Trimming cost V 3 bases and J 4 bases, with 7 bases left between them. CDR1 SEHNR and CDR2 FQNEAQ come from the germline V gene (reference sequence). CDR3 DNA sequence: TGTGCCAGCAGCTTCGGGACTTACGAGCAGTACTTC. This sequence encodes CASSFGTYEQYF.

This chain uses TRBV6-1 with TRBJ1-6; 7 bases map to TRBD1. From germline, CDR1 is MNHNS and CDR2 SASEGT. CDR3 length: 15 amino acids. Trimming took 8 bases from V and 6 from J; bases not matched to a gene: 10. CDR3 DNA sequence: TGTGCCAGCCTAGACAGGGACGCCCTTAATTCACCCCTCCACTTT. This codes for CASLDRDALNSPLHF.

In its sample, this clone was seen once. The V and J genes are TRBV15 and TRBJ2-6; possible D gene TRBD1, 6 bases. The CDR3 loop spans 15 amino acids. CDR1 and CDR2 from the germline V gene are LNHNV and YYDKDF (reference sequence). The V end was cut by 5 bases, the J end by 1 base, with 9 bases between. CDR3 region: CATSGQPSGANVLTF. The CDR3 bases are TGTGCCACCAGCGGACAGCCGTCTGGGGCCAACGTCCTGACTTTC.

The gene calls are TRBV7-6 and TRBJ2-2; 9 bases fit TRBD2. CDR3 length equals 17 residues. V shed 0 bases, J shed 7 bases, and the junction held 9 bases outside the gene matches. Germline assignment: CDR1 SGHVS and CDR2 FNYEAQ. CDR3 bases: TGTGCCAGCAGCTTAGCGGCTGCGGGAGGGCCTAACGGGGAGCTGTTTTTT. Protein: CASSLAAAGGPNGELFF.

The J gene is TRBJ1-5, the V gene TRBV2; TRBD1 aligns across 8 bases. Germline CDR1 is SNHLY and CDR2 is FYNNEI. The CDR3 totals 15 residues. Trimming removed 6 bases from V and 0 bases from J; junction bases left unmatched: 4. The CDR3 loop is CASRVTGDSNQPQHF. The CDR3, as DNA: TGTGCCAGCAGAGTGACAGGGGATAGCAATCAGCCCCAGCATTTT.